The 24 T cell receptor beta chains below come from one sample, sequenced in a study of response to subunit inactivated influenza vaccine. MiXCR, applied by TCRdb to the RT-PCR reads, yields one record per CDR3 protein. The data contain 650,000 to 850,000 distinct CDR3 sequences, roughly 14% of them singletons. The sample was PBMCs from blood, taken 14 to 15 days before vaccination. The receptors were gathered from a middle-aged man who received an inactivated influenza vaccine.

V and J are TRBV4-3 and TRBJ1-2, with a tentative D call TRBD1 (5 bases). The CDR3 covers 15 residues. In germline, CDR1 is LGHNA, CDR2 YSLEER. Deletions cut 0 bases from V and 4 bases from J, with 12 bases between. Written as DNA, the CDR3 is TGCGCCAGCAGCCAAGATGCAGGGTCCCCCTATGGCTACACCTTC. Its protein product is CASSQDAGSPYGYTF.

The chain is built from TRBV7-9 and TRBJ2-1; no definite D call. Trimming removed 3 bases from V and 3 bases from J, with 12 bases in between. Germline V gene sequence: CDR1 SEHNR, CDR2 FQNEAQ (reference sequence). The CDR3 sequence is 15 residues long. The CDR3 DNA reads as TGTGCCAGCAGCTTCCAGGAATTAATCTACAATGAGCAGTTCTTC. Protein sequence: CASSFQELIYNEQFF.

The chain employs TRBV3-1 and TRBJ2-5; no clear D gene. CDR3 length: 11 amino acids. V lost 6 bases to trimming and J lost 7 bases, with 9 bases between them. Germline V gene data show CDR1 as LGHDT and CDR2 as YNNKEL (reference sequence). This CDR3 reads CASSWLGTQYF. The CDR3 DNA reads as TGTGCCAGCAGTTGGCTGGGGACCCAGTACTTC.

J is TRBJ1-2 and V is TRBV6-5; no firm D call. This CDR3 is built from 10 residues. Germline CDR1 reads MNHEY; CDR2 reads SVGAGI. Trimming shortened V by 2 bases and J by 8 bases, and 3 bases separated the two germline ends. The CDR3 reads CASSYGGYTF. The DNA for the CDR3 is TGTGCCAGCAGTTACGGGGGCTACACCTTC.

This sequence joins TRBV12-5 and TRBJ2-3; D possibly corresponds to TRBD2 (5 bases). V dropped 0 bases and J dropped 12 bases, with 22 bases sitting between them. The CDR3 spans 16 residues. Germline V gene sequence: CDR1 LGHNT, CDR2 FRNRAP. CDR3 amino acids: CASGLVPPSFACLQYF. The CDR3 DNA sequence: TGTGCTAGTGGTTTGGTTCCCCCTAGCTTTGCCTGCCTTCAGTATTTT.

This clonotype was observed a handful of times. The rearrangement joins TRBV7-9 to TRBJ2-3, with TRBD2 matching over 8 bases. Germline trimming cut 1 base from V and 5 bases from J; bases unmatched to any gene: 11. The CDR3 is made up of 17 amino acids. Germline V lookup: CDR1 SEHNR, CDR2 FQNEAQ (reference sequence). CDR3 bases: TGTGCCAGCAGCTTAGGACGGGAGGGCCATGTAGGAGATACGCAGTATTTT. Amino acid sequence: CASSLGREGHVGDTQYF.

The rearrangement uses TRBV6-5 and TRBJ2-3, with 7 bases fitting TRBD1. Unmatched junction bases numbered 10, after V lost 4 bases and J lost 0 bases. Looked up from germline, CDR1 is MNHEY and CDR2 is SVGAGI. The CDR3 extends over 17 amino acids. This CDR3 is CASSFFPQGESTDTQYF. DNA for the CDR3: TGTGCCAGCAGTTTTTTCCCCCAGGGGGAAAGCACAGATACGCAGTATTTT.

This clonotype was observed at least ten times. This rearrangement joins TRBV14 to TRBJ2-1, with D uncertain. Per the germline V gene, CDR1 is SGHDN and CDR2 is FVKESK. Trimming left V 5 bases short and J 4 bases short, with 9 bases between. The CDR3 runs 13 residues. The chain's CDR3 is CASSYEPYNEQFF. The CDR3 DNA is TGTGCCAGCAGCTATGAGCCGTACAATGAGCAGTTCTTC.

The chain uses TRBV4-2 and TRBJ2-3, with 8 bases matching TRBD2. This CDR3 comprises 16 residues. Trimming cost V 3 bases and J 2 bases; bases outside gene matches: 7. CDR1 and CDR2 from the germline V gene are LGHNA and YNFKEQ. The CDR3 DNA sequence: TGTGCCAGCAGCCACCCGGGTAGCGGGGCCACAGATACGCAGTATTTT. The encoded protein is CASSHPGSGATDTQYF.

This clonotype was seen repeatedly, ten times or more. The chain carries TRBV5-1 and TRBJ1-6; D ambiguous. The germline gives CDR1 SGHRS, CDR2 YFSETQ. The V end was cut by 0 bases, the J end by 6 bases, with 19 bases between. This CDR3 is 18 amino acids long. Written as DNA, the CDR3 is TGCGCCAGCAGCTTGGCCGGCAGTCATGCAGAGGTTAATTCACCCCTCCACTTT. It specifies CASSLAGSHAEVNSPLHF.

The rearrangement uses TRBV6-2 or TRBV6-3 and TRBJ2-2; D call uncertain. Per germline, CDR1 MNHEY and CDR2 SVGEGT. CDR3 length: 13 amino acids. Trimming shortened V by 8 bases and J by 4 bases, and 11 bases separated the two germline ends. The CDR3 coding sequence is TGTGCCAGCCGTCTTAGGCGCACCGGGGAGCTGTTTTTT. Translated, it gives CASRLRRTGELFF.

The gene calls are TRBV19 and TRBJ1-5; D unresolved. The CDR3 is made up of 13 amino acids. The germline CDR1 and CDR2 sequences are LNHDA and SQIVND (reference sequence). Deletions cut 5 bases from V and 9 bases from J, with 14 bases between. This CDR3 is CASSLTTRWPQHF. DNA for the CDR3: TGTGCCAGTAGTCTTACAACCCGGTGGCCCCAGCATTTT. The whole variable domain, remainder taken from reference TRBV19 and TRBJ1-5, is DGGITQSPKYLFRKEGQNVTLSCEQNLNHDAMYWYRQDPGQGLRLIYYSQIVNDFQKGDIAEGYSVSREKKESFPLTVTSAQKNPTAFYLCASSLTTRWPQHFGDGTRLSIL.

The V gene is TRBV3-1, the J gene TRBJ2-6; 8 bases fit TRBD1. Germline values: CDR1 LGHDT, CDR2 YNNKEL (reference sequence). The V segment lost 4 bases and the J segment 2 bases; nucleotides outside the gene matches: 7. This CDR3 is 17 amino acids long. The CDR3 loop is CASSPPGQEPGANVLTF. Written as DNA, the CDR3 is TGTGCCAGCAGCCCTCCGGGACAGGAACCTGGGGCCAACGTCCTGACTTTC.

This clonotype turned up a few times. The V and J genes are TRBV10-2 and TRBJ1-1; TRBD1 is a possible D gene (6 bases). V lost 4 bases, J lost 4 bases, and 10 bases lay in between. Germline V lookup: CDR1 WSHSY, CDR2 SAAADI. The CDR3 is 13 residues long. The CDR3 DNA is TGCGCCAGCAGTGCGGGGGGCGGCACTGAAGCTTTCTTT. As protein: CASSAGGGTEAFF.

This clonotype was observed a few times. The chain combines TRBV5-1 with TRBJ1-5; the D is unclear. This CDR3 is built from 14 residues. CDR1 is SGHRS and CDR2 is YFSETQ in the germline V gene. The V end was cut by 4 bases, the J end by 0 bases, with 8 bases between. The CDR3 is CASSEGGSNQPQHF. The CDR3 bases are TGCGCCAGCAGCGAGGGAGGTAGCAATCAGCCCCAGCATTTT.

This clonotype was counted between two and nine times. The J gene is TRBJ1-2, the V gene TRBV12-3 or TRBV12-4, with D possibly matching TRBD1 (6 bases). The CDR3 has 13 residues. Trimming stripped 7 bases from V and 4 bases from J, with 13 bases between. In DNA, the CDR3 is TGTGCCAGCAACCCAGGACAGCTCTATGGCTACACCTTC. Translated: CASNPGQLYGYTF.

V is TRBV12-3 or TRBV12-4 and J is TRBJ2-5; 9 bases line up with TRBD2. V shed 4 bases, J shed 5 bases, and the junction held 5 bases outside the gene matches. The CDR3 sequence is 14 residues long. This CDR3 is CASSWRGGRETQYF. DNA of the CDR3: TGTGCCAGCAGTTGGCGGGGGGGCCGGGAGACCCAGTACTTC.

A few counts support this clonotype. This chain links TRBV10-3 with TRBJ1-5; D call uncertain. Germline CDR1 and CDR2: ENHRY and SYGVKD. The CDR3 covers 14 residues. V was cut by 3 bases and J by 5 bases, with 11 bases left in between. CDR3 coding DNA: TGTGCCATCAGTGACGGCCTACCCCATCAGCCCCAGCATTTT. Translating gives CAISDGLPHQPQHF.

The rearrangement joins TRBV7-9 to TRBJ1-1; no clear D gene. CDR1 and CDR2 from the germline V gene are SEHNR and FQNEAQ (reference sequence). The CDR3 contains 12 residues. Trimming removed 5 bases at V and 3 bases at J, with 7 bases between. The CDR3 is CASSPVDTEAFF. The CDR3 region has the DNA TGTGCCAGCAGCCCCGTGGACACTGAAGCTTTCTTT.

This sequence joins TRBV11-2 and TRBJ2-2, with D possibly being TRBD1 or TRBD2 (5 bases each). The V gene's germline CDR1 is SGHAT and CDR2 FQNNGV. This CDR3 is built from 16 residues. The V end lost 3 bases, the J end lost 0 bases, and 11 bases lay between the germline ends. CDR3 region: CASSFHGGPNTGELFF. The CDR3 region has the DNA TGTGCCAGCAGCTTCCATGGGGGACCGAACACCGGGGAGCTGTTTTTT.

This clonotype was counted between two and nine times. The rearrangement links TRBV12-3 or TRBV12-4 to TRBJ2-5; D may be TRBD2 (5 bases). The CDR3 contains 13 residues. With 2 bases removed from V and 3 bases from J, the gap between germline ends came to 7 bases. CDR3 DNA sequence: TGTGCCAGCAGTTTATTCGGGGAAGAGACCCAGTACTTC. Translating it yields CASSLFGEETQYF.

The genes are TRBV9 and TRBJ2-7, with D perhaps matching TRBD1 (6 bases). Between the trimmed V and J ends, which lost 2 bases and 3 bases, there was a span of 18 bases. There are 16 residues in the CDR3. Germline assignment: CDR1 SGDLS and CDR2 YYNGEE. The DNA of the CDR3 is TGTGCCAGCAGCGTCGAGGGGGACACGGGCTACTACGAGCAGTACTTC. Amino acids: CASSVEGDTGYYEQYF. Looking up the rest from reference TRBV9 and TRBJ2-7 gives the full variable domain: DSGVTQTPKHLITATGQRVTLRCSPRSGDLSVYWYQQSLDQGLQFLIQYYNGEERAKGNILERFSAQQFPDLHSELNLSSLELGDSALYFCASSVEGDTGYYEQYFGPGTRLTVT.

J is TRBJ2-7 and V is TRBV20-1; D not certain. The CDR3 has 14 residues. CDR1 and CDR2 from the germline V gene are DFQATT and SNEGSKA (reference sequence). V was trimmed by 1 base and J by 7 bases, leaving 17 bases between them. CDR3 DNA sequence: TGCAGTGCTAGAGGTGTGACTGCCTATTCGGAGCAGTACTTC. As protein: CSARGVTAYSEQYF.

The V gene is TRBV20-1, the J gene TRBJ1-4, with a tentative D call TRBD1 (5 bases). Germline V gene sequence: CDR1 DFQATT, CDR2 SNEGSKA (reference sequence). The V end was cut by 6 bases, the J end by 0 bases, with 8 bases between. This CDR3 contains 13 residues. The chain's CDR3 is CSAEGATNEKLFF. For the CDR3, the DNA is TGCAGTGCGGAAGGGGCAACTAATGAAAAACTGTTTTTT.